The source of this TCR beta chain is a study of T cells after yellow fever vaccination. Findings and caveats of the study: Booster samples showed a return of most primary-vaccination clones (roughly 96% CD4, over 70% CD8). Researchers cautioned that FACS-sorted repertoires could harbor abundant clonotypes contaminating from the bulk population.

Many counts were recorded for this clonotype. The antigen is undetermined. TCRdb independently ran MiXCR on the 5' RACE reads; one entry per CDR3 protein. The profile shows hundreds of thousands of distinct CDR3 sequences, 9% to 15% of them singletons. The V gene's germline CDR1 is SEHNR and CDR2 FQNEAQ (reference sequence). The junction had 7 bases not matched to a gene; V was cut back by 5 bases and J by 0 bases. CDR3 length equals 16 residues. The sequencing here drew on PBMCs, taken on the day of the yellow fever booster vaccination. The rearrangement links TRBV7-9 to TRBJ2-1; 7 bases agree with TRBD2. The source of this sequence is a man aged 25-45 years who received the YFV17D yellow fever vaccine. CDR3 sequence reads: CASSPPGGSSYNEQFF. CDR3 DNA: TGTGCCAGCAGCCCACCAGGCGGGAGCTCCTACAATGAGCAGTTCTTC.